This T cell receptor beta chain appears in the sequencing data of a study of shared clonotypes between healthy human individuals. Each sorted subset replicate got 200 ng genomic DNA, around 29,000 genomes. Using immunoSEQ multiplex PCR, the repertoire was profiled, and TCRdb retains in-frame clones only, with some absent. The repertoire holds some 630,000 clones, approximately 75% seen once, with approximately 1.8% in the top ten. This clone showed up just a few times. Its antigen is still unknown. General study findings and limits: Rarefaction analysis demonstrated incomplete sorted-subset sequencing notwithstanding large depth.

This CDR3 contains 14 residues. Germline CDR1 is LNHDA and CDR2 is SQIVND (reference sequence). Trimming took 3 bases from V and 4 from J, leaving 10 bases between them. The TCR sequence derives from a woman aged 30 to 39 in good health. The specimen was memory CD4+ T cells sorted from blood. Subset defined: CD45RA-negative fraction. This rearrangement joins TRBV19 to TRBJ1-5; D ambiguous. In DNA, the CDR3 is TGTGCCAGTAGTATGCGTGGCAATAATCAGCCCCAGCATTTT. It codes for CASSMRGNNQPQHF.